These 30 T cell receptor beta chains share one sample of origin, sequenced in a study of T cells in women clearing cervical HPV infection. TCRdb's copy holds only in-frame clones and misses some; the assay was immunoSEQ multiplex PCR. Reported are 19,000 or so clones; the ten largest clones contain 3.2%. Specimen: blood buffy coat. These receptors all stem from a woman aged 18 to 75 with a cervical HPV16 infection that either progressed to CIN3+ or cleared (not recorded which).

On this clone: With the read ending 3 residues before the CDR3 end, the germline J gene is used to fill in that end. The V call is TRBV14, the J call TRBJ1-2; no definite D call. Germline CDR1 and CDR2: SGHDN and FVKESK. The CDR3 totals 15 residues. CDR3 DNA, as far as it was read: TGTGCCAGCAGCCAAGATAGCTGGCGGATCGAAGGC. This encodes CASSQDSWRIEG. The whole CDR3 sequence reads CASSQDSWRIEGYTF.

Comment on this clone: The CDR3 is cut off 3 residues early in the read; its end comes from the germline J gene. The rearrangement links TRBV2 to TRBJ2-1; TRBD2 is a possible D gene (7 bases). The CDR3 sequence is 13 residues long. Trimming shortened V by 8 bases and J by 4 bases, and 12 bases separated the two germline ends. Germline V CDR1 and CDR2: SNHLY, FYNNEI. CDR3 protein: CASRGAGYNEQFF. The CDR3 DNA, read in part, is TGTGCCAGCCGGGGGGCGGGGTACAATGAG.

Remarks on this clone: Coverage ceases 3 residues before the CDR3 finishes, and the germline J gene fills in the end. This chain connects TRBV13 to TRBJ2-4; TRBD1 might be the D (5 bases). Germline CDR1 PRHDT, CDR2 FYEKMQ (reference sequence). Trimming took off 0 bases at V and 5 bases at J, with 5 bases between the two ends. CDR3 length: 13 amino acids. CDR3 DNA, as far as it was read: TGTGCCAGCAGCTTAGGAGGGGAAAACATT. It is translated as CASSLGGENI. The entire CDR3 protein reads CASSLGGENIQYF.

For this clone: The CDR3 end falls 3 residues outside the read, so it is completed with the germline J gene. The chain employs TRBV5-8 and TRBJ1-6; 7 positions match TRBD1. This CDR3 has 14 residues. CDR1 is SGHTS and CDR2 is YDEGEE in the germline V gene. J was trimmed by 6 bases and V by 1 base; bases with no gene match: 1. Incomplete CDR3 DNA: TGTGCCAGCAGCTTGTCAGGGGGTAATTCACCC. Its translation: CASSLSGGNSP. The complete CDR3 reads CASSLSGGNSPLHF.

To note about this clone: An end of the junction differs from the germline gene, which may be a read error. This CDR3 is CASSQDRGLAGGKYEQYF. Incomplete CDR3 DNA: TGCGCCAGCAGCCAAGATCGGGGTCTAGCGGGGGGCAAATACGAG. V usage is TRBV4-2 and J usage is TRBJ2-7; TRBD2 matches at 11 bases. The CDR3 end falls 3 residues outside the read, so it is completed with the germline J gene. CDR3 length equals 18 residues. The germline gives CDR1 LGHNA, CDR2 YNFKEQ.

A remark on this clone: The read falls 3 residues short of the CDR3 end, and the missing part is taken from the germline J gene. This chain links TRBV7-9 with TRBJ1-5; no clear D gene. CDR1 is SEHNR and CDR2 is FQNEAQ in the germline V gene (reference sequence). The length of the CDR3 is 15 residues. Trimming shortened V by 1 base and J by 0 bases, and 7 bases separated the two germline ends. CDR3 DNA, as far as it was read: TGTGCCAGCAGCTTAGGAGGGCCTAGCAATCAGCCC. As protein: CASSLGGPSNQP. In full, the CDR3 reads CASSLGGPSNQPQHF.

As for this clone: The read comes to an end 3 residues before the CDR3 does, leaving the germline J gene to fill in the end. The rearrangement joins TRBV13 to TRBJ2-1; the match to TRBD1 covers 9 bases. The germline V gene encodes CDR1 PRHDT and CDR2 FYEKMQ (reference sequence). Losses at the gene ends were 1 base for V and 5 bases for J; bases not matched to a gene: 3. The length of the CDR3 is 15 residues. CDR3: CASSLDGTGNNEQFF. The part of the CDR3 DNA that was read is TGTGCCAGCAGCTTAGACGGGACAGGGAACAATGAG.

Its frequency marks this clone as medium-sized. Read sequence stops 3 residues before the CDR3 end, and the germline J gene provides the missing end. J is TRBJ2-7 and V is TRBV18; 8 positions agree with TRBD2. J lost 4 bases, V lost 4 bases, and 12 bases had no gene match. The CDR3 is 16 amino acids. Germline-derived CDR1 and CDR2 are KGHSH and LQKENI. Incomplete CDR3 DNA: TGTGCCAGCTCACAAGGGAAAGTAGCGGGGTATTACGAG. Its translation: CASSQGKVAGYYE. In full, the CDR3 reads CASSQGKVAGYYEQYF.

As to this clone: Coverage ceases 3 residues before the CDR3 finishes, and the germline J gene fills in the end. V gene TRBV7-6 combines with J gene TRBJ2-5; 9 bases agree with TRBD2. The J segment lost 3 bases and the V segment lost 6 bases, leaving 8 bases of the junction unmatched. The CDR3 consists of 15 residues. From germline, CDR1 is SGHVS and CDR2 FNYEAQ. CDR3 DNA (partial): TGTGCCAGCAGTTGGGGCGGGGGGGCAGAAGAGACC. Its protein is CASSWGGGAEET. The full CDR3 protein reads CASSWGGGAEETQYF.

Concerning this clone: The read ends 3 residues shy of where the CDR3 ends; the end is completed using the germline J gene. The chain joins TRBV13 to TRBJ1-2; D possibly corresponds to TRBD1 (5 bases). This CDR3 region has 13 residues. V was shortened by 2 bases and J by 2 bases, with 6 bases between the two germline ends. The germline CDR1 and CDR2 sequences are PRHDT and FYEKMQ (reference sequence). This CDR3 reads CASSLSGNYGYTF. The CDR3 bases that were read are TGTGCCAGCAGCTTATCAGGGAACTATGGC.

Turning to this clone: The read ends 3 residues shy of where the CDR3 ends; the end is completed using the germline J gene. The rearrangement uses TRBV7-3 and TRBJ2-5, with 7 nucleotides matching TRBD1. CDR1 and CDR2 (germline): SGHTA, FQGTGA. This CDR3 region has 14 residues. Trimming at V came to 0 bases and at J to 3 bases, leaving 1 base not matched to a gene. This chain's CDR3 is CASSLTGGEETQYF. CDR3 DNA, as far as it was read: TGTGCCAGCAGCTTAACAGGGGGCGAAGAGACC. The full variable domain, rest sourced from reference TRBV7-3 and TRBJ2-5, is GAGVSQTPSNKVTEKGKYVELRCDPISGHTALYWYRQSLGQGPEFLIYFQGTGAADDSGLPNDRFFAVRPEGSVSTLKIQRTERGDSAVYLCASSLTGGEETQYFGPGTRLLVL.

Concerning this clone: The sequence runs out 3 residues before the end of the CDR3; the remainder is reconstructed from the germline J gene. This chain connects TRBV19 to TRBJ1-2; 10 bases map to TRBD1. There are 16 residues in the CDR3. J was trimmed by 6 bases and V by 3 bases; bases with no gene match: 10. Germline V gene lookup returns CDR1 LNHDA and CDR2 SQIVND (reference sequence). CDR3 sequence reads: CASSMGQGWSTDGYTF. CDR3 DNA (partial): TGTGCCAGTAGTATGGGACAGGGGTGGTCTACTGATGGC.

In the case of this clone: The sequenced fragment ends 3 residues before the CDR3 boundary, so the rest is inferred from the germline J gene. This sequence joins TRBV19 and TRBJ2-5, with D perhaps TRBD1 or TRBD2 (5 bases each). The ends were cut back, 3 bases at V and 6 bases at J, with 14 bases in the middle. CDR1 is LNHDA and CDR2 is SQIVND in the germline V gene (reference sequence). The CDR3 length is 14 residues. Here the CDR3 reads CASSMEAGLKTQYF. Partial CDR3 DNA: TGTGCCAGTAGTATGGAGGCAGGGTTAAAGACC.

As concerns this clone: Read coverage stops 3 residues before the CDR3 terminus; the germline J gene supplies the remainder. This rearrangement joins TRBV5-1 to TRBJ2-1, with TRBD2 matching 9 bases. J was trimmed by 0 bases and V by 2 bases; bases with no gene match: 12. The CDR3 has 19 residues. Germline loops: CDR1 SGHRS, CDR2 YFSETQ. Partial CDR3 DNA: TGCGCCAGCAGCTTTTCGGGACGTGGCGGGGGGGACTCCTACAATGAG. It is translated as CASSFSGRGGGDSYNE. The complete CDR3 reads CASSFSGRGGGDSYNEQFF.

On this clone: The read comes to an end 3 residues before the CDR3 does, leaving the germline J gene to fill in the end. The chain links TRBV18 to TRBJ2-3, with TRBD1 matching over 8 bases. Trimming cost V 4 bases and J 0 bases; bases outside gene matches: 12. CDR3 length: 18 amino acids. Germline loops: CDR1 KGHSH, CDR2 LQKENI. The covered CDR3 bases are TGTGCCAGCTCACTCGCCGCCTCGGGGGACAGGAGCACAGATACG. It is translated as CASSLAASGDRSTDT. The entire CDR3 reads CASSLAASGDRSTDTQYF.

A remark on this clone: The missing CDR3 end, 3 residues past where the read stops, is filled in from the germline J gene. The V call is TRBV19, the J call TRBJ1-5; D is unresolved. V was clipped by 8 bases and J by 4 bases, with 12 bases between them. This CDR3 has 13 amino acids. Germline CDR1 and CDR2: LNHDA and SQIVND (reference sequence). CDR3 in amino acids: CASASGQNQPQHF. The DNA read from the CDR3 is TGTGCCAGTGCCAGTGGGCAGAATCAGCCC.

Notes on this clone: The read stops 3 residues short of the end of the CDR3; the missing end is completed from the germline J gene. The rearrangement uses TRBV30 and TRBJ1-5, with D unclear. Germline lookup yields CDR1 GTSNPN and CDR2 SVGIG (reference sequence). The CDR3 runs 13 residues. V lost 7 bases to trimming and J lost 4 bases, with 14 bases between them. The part of the CDR3 DNA that was read is TGTGCCTCCTCGGGGAGGGAAAATCAGCCC. This codes for CASSGRENQP. The entire CDR3 protein is CASSGRENQPQHF.

Comments on this clone: The read stops 3 residues short of the end of the CDR3; the missing end is completed from the germline J gene. The chain has TRBV13 and TRBJ1-4, with 9 bases matching TRBD1. The trim removed 6 bases at V and 7 bases at J, leaving 12 bases unmatched. The CDR3 is 16 residues long. Germline V gives CDR1 PRHDT, CDR2 FYEKMQ (reference sequence). Here the CDR3 reads CASSYRGTGPLEKLFF. Incomplete CDR3 DNA: TGTGCCAGCAGTTATCGAGGGACAGGGCCCCTTGAAAAA.

About this clone itself: The CDR3 end lies 3 residues beyond the end of the read and is filled in from the germline J gene. The V and J genes are TRBV30 and TRBJ2-1; D possibly corresponds to TRBD1 (6 bases). The CDR3 is 14 amino acids. V lost 2 bases and J 6 bases, leaving 14 bases between the germline ends. Germline CDR1 reads GTSNPN; CDR2 reads SVGIG (reference sequence). The CDR3 protein is CAWSTGGVGNEQFF. The part of the CDR3 DNA that was read is TGTGCCTGGAGTACTGGGGGCGTGGGCAATGAG.

Note on this clone: The read ends 3 residues before the CDR3 terminus; that terminus is restored from the germline J gene. This rearrangement joins TRBV12-3 or TRBV12-4 to TRBJ2-2; D is unclear. Trimming shortened V by 4 bases and J by 6 bases, and 6 bases separated the two germline ends. The CDR3 is 12 amino acids. The CDR3 spells CASSSVAGELFF. The sequenced CDR3 bases are TGTGCCAGCAGTTCAGTGGCCGGGGAG.

The sequenced part of the CDR3 DNA is TGTGCCATCAGTGAGTCCCCAGGGCGCACTAACTATGGC. Its translation: CAISESPGRTNYG. From start to end, the CDR3 is CAISESPGRTNYGYTF. The gene calls are TRBV10-3 and TRBJ1-2; D possibly corresponds to TRBD1 (5 bases). The read is 3 residues too short to cover the CDR3 end, so that end is filled in from the germline J gene. The CDR3 extends over 16 amino acids. Germline V CDR1 and CDR2: ENHRY, SYGVKD. V was trimmed by 0 bases and J by 0 bases, leaving 11 bases between them.

In regard to this clone: From the germline J gene comes the end of the CDR3, since the read stops 3 residues before it. The genes are TRBV2 and TRBJ1-4; D is uncertain. Germline loops: CDR1 SNHLY, CDR2 FYNNEI. This CDR3 is 15 amino acids long. Trimming stripped 6 bases from V and 0 bases from J, with 11 bases between. The sequenced part of the CDR3 DNA is TGTGCCAGCAGGCCGACTTATGCAACTAATGAAAAA. Protein: CASRPTYATNEK. The entire CDR3 reads CASRPTYATNEKLFF.

Comments on this clone: The DNA ends 3 residues before the CDR3 does, and the rest of the CDR3 is filled in from the germline J gene. This chain uses TRBV7-9 with TRBJ2-1; perhaps TRBD1 as D (5 bases). The CDR3 totals 12 residues. CDR1 is SEHNR, CDR2 FQNEAQ, per germline (reference sequence). Trimming pared 7 bases from V and 4 bases from J, leaving 8 bases between. The CDR3: CASNQGYNEQFF. The DNA read from the CDR3 is TGTGCCAGCAACCAGGGTTACAATGAG.

Concerning this clone itself: Coverage ceases 3 residues before the CDR3 finishes, and the germline J gene fills in the end. This rearrangement joins TRBV5-4 to TRBJ2-6; no reliable D call. CDR3 length: 15 residues. The V gene's germline CDR1 is SGHNT and CDR2 YYREEE (reference sequence). V dropped 5 bases and J dropped 0 bases, with 9 bases sitting between them. The CDR3 DNA, read in part, is TGTGCCAGCAGTTCCGCAGGCTCTGGGGCCAACGTC. It is translated as CASSSAGSGANV. The full CDR3 protein reads CASSSAGSGANVLTF.

Regarding this clone: Sequencing ends 3 residues short of the CDR3 end; the germline J gene provides the rest. The chain employs TRBV18 and TRBJ2-7, with TRBD1 identical over 9 bases. The V segment lost 4 bases and the J segment 5 bases; nucleotides outside the gene matches: 6. CDR3 length: 14 residues. CDR1 and CDR2 (germline): KGHSH, LQKENI. The CDR3 sequence: CASSQSTGGDEQYF. CDR3 DNA, as far as it was read: TGTGCCAGCTCACAATCCACAGGGGGCGACGAG.

Notes on this clone: The read ends 3 residues shy of where the CDR3 ends; the end is completed using the germline J gene. The chain recombines TRBV5-1 with TRBJ1-6; perhaps TRBD1 as D (5 bases). Germline CDR1 and CDR2: SGHRS and YFSETQ. With 0 bases removed from V and 4 bases from J, the gap between germline ends came to 11 bases. The CDR3 is 16 residues long. The CDR3 loop is CASSLAGESYNSPLHF. The sequenced CDR3 bases are TGCGCCAGCAGCTTGGCGGGGGAATCGTATAATTCACCC.

Worth noting for this clone: The CDR3 extends 3 residues past the end of the read, so its final part is completed from the germline J gene. This rearrangement joins TRBV20-1 to TRBJ2-3; D not resolved. The germline V and J ends were trimmed by 2 bases and 0 bases, with 9 bases remaining between them. This CDR3 spans 14 amino acids. Germline CDR1 and CDR2: DFQATT and SNEGSKA (reference sequence). The sequenced part of the CDR3 DNA is TGCAGTGCTAGAACCGGTTTAAGCACAGATACG. Translating gives CSARTGLSTDT. The full CDR3 protein is CSARTGLSTDTQYF.

Judged by frequency, this clone is medium-sized (0.01 to 0.1%). The sequence runs out 3 residues before the end of the CDR3; the remainder is reconstructed from the germline J gene. This chain links TRBV6-2 or TRBV6-3 with TRBJ2-3, with 9 nucleotides matching TRBD2. V lost 5 bases, J lost 2 bases, and 8 bases stayed unmatched. The germline gives CDR1 MNHEY, CDR2 SVGEGT. This CDR3 is built from 16 residues. CDR3 bases read: TGTGCCAGCAGTCTAGCGGGGACAACTTACACAGATACG. Residues: CASSLAGTTYTDT. The full CDR3 protein is CASSLAGTTYTDTQYF.

As for this clone: The CDR3 end lies 3 residues beyond the end of the read and is filled in from the germline J gene. The rearrangement joins TRBV20-1 to TRBJ2-5, with D uncertain. The CDR3 loop spans 13 amino acids. V was trimmed by 3 bases and J by 5 bases, leaving 13 bases between them. The V gene's germline CDR1 is DFQATT and CDR2 SNEGSKA (reference sequence). The CDR3 DNA, read in part, is TGCAGTGCTAGTCTCCGGGTCGGGGAGACC. As protein: CSASLRVGET. From start to end, the CDR3 is CSASLRVGETQYF.

The CDR3: CASSSAGSSYNEQFF. CDR3 DNA (partial): TGTGCCAGCAGCTCGGCGGGGAGCTCCTACAATGAG. V gene TRBV7-2 combines with J gene TRBJ2-1, with D possibly TRBD2 on 6 matching bases. The DNA ends 3 residues before the CDR3 does, and the rest of the CDR3 is filled in from the germline J gene. Per germline, CDR1 SGHTA and CDR2 FQGNSA. The CDR3 contains 15 residues. V lost 4 bases and J 0 bases, leaving 10 bases between the germline ends.